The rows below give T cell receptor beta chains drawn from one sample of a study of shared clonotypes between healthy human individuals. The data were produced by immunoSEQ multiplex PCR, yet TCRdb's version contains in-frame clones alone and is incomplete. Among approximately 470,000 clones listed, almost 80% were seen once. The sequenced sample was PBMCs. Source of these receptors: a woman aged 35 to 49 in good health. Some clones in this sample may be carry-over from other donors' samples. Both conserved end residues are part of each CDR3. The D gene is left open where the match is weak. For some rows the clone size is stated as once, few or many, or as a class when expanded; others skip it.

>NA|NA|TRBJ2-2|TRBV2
TGTGCCAGCAGTGAAGAGACCACCGGGGAGCTGTTTTTT
CASSEETTGELFF
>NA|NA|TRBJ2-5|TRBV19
TGTGCCAGTAGTACCACGGTCCTTGAGACCCAGTACTTC
CASSTTVLETQYF
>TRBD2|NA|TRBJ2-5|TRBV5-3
TGTGCCAGAAGCTCCGAGCGGGAGGGCCTCGAGACCCAGTACTTC
CARSSEREGLETQYF
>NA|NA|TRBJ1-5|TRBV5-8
TGTGCCAGCAGCTTTTGGTTGTTGGACAGCCGTGGGCCCCAGCATTTT
CASSFWLLDSRGPQHF
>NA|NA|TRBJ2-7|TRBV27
TGTGCCAGCGGAGACTACGAGCAGTACTTC
CASGDYEQYF
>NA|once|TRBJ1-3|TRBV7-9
TGTGCCAGCACCACAACCCGGGGCGCTGGAAACACCATATATTTT
CASTTTRGAGNTIYF
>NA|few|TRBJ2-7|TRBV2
TGTGCCCTCAAGGGGGCTAGCGGGTTCCACGAGCAGTACTTC
CALKGASGFHEQYF
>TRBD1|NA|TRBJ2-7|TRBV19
TGTGCCAGTAGTCTGGAGGGACAGGGAGGTTACGAGCAGTACTTC
CASSLEGQGGYEQYF
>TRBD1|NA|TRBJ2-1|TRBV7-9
TGTGCCAGCAGTCAACCGGGACAGGGATGGAATGAGCAGTTCTTC
CASSQPGQGWNEQFF
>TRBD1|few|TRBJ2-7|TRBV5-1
TGCGCCAGCAGCTTAGACAGGGGCGAGCAGTACTTC
CASSLDRGEQYF
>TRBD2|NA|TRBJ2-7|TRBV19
TGTGCCAGTAGTCGAAGAGCGGGAGGACTATCCTACGAGCAGTACTTC
CASSRRAGGLSYEQYF
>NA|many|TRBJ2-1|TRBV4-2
TGTGCCAGCAGCCAAGAGGGGTCCAATGAGCAGTTCTTC
CASSQEGSNEQFF
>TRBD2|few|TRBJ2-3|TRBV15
TGTGCCACCAGCGAACCCGGCGGGACTAACTACTCAGATACGCAGTATTTT
CATSEPGGTNYSDTQYF
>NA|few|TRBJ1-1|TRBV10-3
TGTGCCATCAGTGGAGGAGCGAACACTGAAGCTTTCTTT
CAISGGANTEAFF
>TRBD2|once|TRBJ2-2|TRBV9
TGTGCCAGCAGCGGTACTCGGGGCGGGAGGCCCGGGGAGCTGTTTTTT
CASSGTRGGRPGELFF
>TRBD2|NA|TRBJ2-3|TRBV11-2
TGTGCCAGCGCCTGGACTAGCGGGATACCAGATACGCAGTATTTT
CASAWTSGIPDTQYF
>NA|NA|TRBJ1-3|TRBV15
TGTGCCACCAGCAGAGGACAGGAGAGAAGGGGAAACACCATATATTTT
CATSRGQERRGNTIYF
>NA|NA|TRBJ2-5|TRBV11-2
TGTGCCAGCAGCCGAGATGGCGAGACCCAGTACTTC
CASSRDGETQYF
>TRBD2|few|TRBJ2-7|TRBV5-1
TGCGCCAGCAGCAAAGGGACTAGCGGCTACGAGCAGTACTTC
CASSKGTSGYEQYF
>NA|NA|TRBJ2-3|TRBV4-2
TGTGCCAGCAGCCATGAGGGACCGGGCTCCCCCCGGCCGGATACGCAGTATTTT
CASSHEGPGSPRPDTQYF
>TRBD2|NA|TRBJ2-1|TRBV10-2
TGCGCCAGCAGTGAGTTAGCGGGAGCTTACAATGAGCAGTTCTTC
CASSELAGAYNEQFF
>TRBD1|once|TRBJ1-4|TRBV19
TGTGCCAGTAGACGGACAGGGGAGGAAAAACTGTTTTTT
CASRRTGEEKLFF
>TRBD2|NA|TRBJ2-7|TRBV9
TGTGCCAGCAGCGCCGAAGCGGGGTTGACCTACGAGCAGTACTTC
CASSAEAGLTYEQYF
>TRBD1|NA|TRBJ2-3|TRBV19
TGTGCCAGTAGTCTGCGGACAGGGGAGCTGTTCGGCACAGATACGCAGTATTTT
CASSLRTGELFGTDTQYF
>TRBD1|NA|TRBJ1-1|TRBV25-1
TGTGCCAGTGCCAGGGGGCGACGAACTGAAGCTTTCTTT
CASARGRRTEAFF
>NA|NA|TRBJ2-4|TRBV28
TGTGCCAGCAGTTTAGACTCCTTAGCCAAAAACATTCAGTACTTC
CASSLDSLAKNIQYF
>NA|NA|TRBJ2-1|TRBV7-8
TGTGCCAGCAGCTTAGAAAGACACGCCTACAATGAGCAGTTCTTC
CASSLERHAYNEQFF
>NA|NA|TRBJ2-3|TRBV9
TGTGCCAGCCGCCCGGGACCGACGCCCACAGATACGCAGTATTTT
CASRPGPTPTDTQYF
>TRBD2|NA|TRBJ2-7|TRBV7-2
TGTGCCAGCGGCTTTAGCGGGAGTCTCGACGAGCAGTACTTC
CASGFSGSLDEQYF
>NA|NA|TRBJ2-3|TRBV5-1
TGCGCCAGCAGCTTGCTTAGCCTATCCTCCTCAGATACGCAGTATTTT
CASSLLSLSSSDTQYF
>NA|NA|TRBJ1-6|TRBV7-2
TGTGCCAGCAGCTTAGTGGGGGGCGAAAATAATTCACCCCTCCACTTT
CASSLVGGENNSPLHF
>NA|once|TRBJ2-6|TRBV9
TGTGCCAGCAGCGTAGTGGGTTCTGGGGCCAACGTCCTGACTTTC
CASSVVGSGANVLTF
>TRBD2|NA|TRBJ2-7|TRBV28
TGTGCCAGCAACACCCCTGGGAGGGTTCTCTACGAGCAGTACTTC
CASNTPGRVLYEQYF
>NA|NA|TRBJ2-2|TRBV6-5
TGTGCCAGCAGCCAAGCTACGAACACCGGGGAGCTGTTTTTT
CASSQATNTGELFF
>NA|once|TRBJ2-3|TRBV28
TGTGCCAGCATAGGCGGGAGCACAGATACGCAGTATTTT
CASIGGSTDTQYF
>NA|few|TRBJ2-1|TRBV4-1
TGCGCCAGCAGCCCTTACCGGGACTCCCGGGGGGAGCAGTTCTTC
CASSPYRDSRGEQFF
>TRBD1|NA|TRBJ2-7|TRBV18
TGTGCCAGCTCACCGGGACAGGGGGCAGTGGGCGAGCAGTACTTC
CASSPGQGAVGEQYF
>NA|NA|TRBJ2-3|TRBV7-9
TGTGCCAGCAGCTTATGGGGCAGGGCAGACACAGATACGCAGTATTTT
CASSLWGRADTDTQYF